The rows below give T cell receptor beta chains drawn from one sample of a study of cytomegalovirus exposure and HLA in healthy donors. Sequenced by immunoSEQ multiplex PCR; TCRdb stores in-frame clones only, minus some. The top ten clones hold about 1.8% of a sample with 130,000 or so clones, about 81% of them seen once. The specimen was PBMCs. Every receptor here comes from a man aged 35 to 55 in good health and CMV-seronegative. The CDR3 runs from the conserved cysteine through the conserved F or W. D genes are given only for firm matches. Not every row has a clone size; where given, it reads once, few, many or a size class.

j_call: TRBJ1-1
d_call: NA
v_call: TRBV7-8
clone_size: NA
cdr3_aa: CASSLALGDILNTEAFF
cdr3_nt: TGTGCCAGCAGCTTAGCGTTGGGCGACATATTGAACACTGAAGCTTTCTTT

j_call: TRBJ1-5
d_call: NA
v_call: TRBV28
clone_size: NA
cdr3_aa: CASSTKRGRRNQPQHF
cdr3_nt: TGTGCCAGCAGCACTAAACGAGGACGGAGGAATCAGCCCCAGCATTTT

j_call: TRBJ2-7
d_call: NA
v_call: TRBV7-9
clone_size: NA
cdr3_aa: CASSLAGVQEQYF
cdr3_nt: TGTGCCAGCAGCTTAGCAGGGGTACAGGAGCAGTACTTC

j_call: TRBJ2-1
d_call: TRBD2
v_call: TRBV6-1
clone_size: NA
cdr3_aa: CASRGRGGRNEQFF
cdr3_nt: TGTGCCAGCAGGGGGCGGGGGGGCCGAAATGAGCAGTTCTTC

j_call: TRBJ1-1
d_call: TRBD1
v_call: TRBV18
clone_size: NA
cdr3_aa: CASSPATGAIGSTEAFF
cdr3_nt: TGTGCCAGCTCACCAGCGACAGGGGCGATTGGATCCACTGAAGCTTTCTTT

j_call: TRBJ2-1
d_call: TRBD1
v_call: TRBV4-2
clone_size: NA
cdr3_aa: CANSHPTGAGEQFF
cdr3_nt: TGTGCCAACAGCCACCCCACAGGGGCGGGTGAGCAGTTCTTC

j_call: TRBJ2-1
d_call: TRBD1
v_call: TRBV29-1
clone_size: NA
cdr3_aa: CSADRGSNEQFF
cdr3_nt: TGCAGCGCGGACAGGGGTAGCAATGAGCAGTTCTTC

j_call: TRBJ2-7
d_call: TRBD2
v_call: TRBV6-6
clone_size: NA
cdr3_aa: CASSSAPGLDTYEQYF
cdr3_nt: TGTGCCAGCAGTTCGGCACCGGGACTAGATACCTACGAGCAGTACTTC

j_call: TRBJ2-5
d_call: TRBD2
v_call: TRBV2
clone_size: NA
cdr3_aa: CASRVELAGSRTQYF
cdr3_nt: TGTGCCAGCAGAGTCGAGCTAGCGGGCTCGAGGACCCAGTACTTC

j_call: TRBJ2-3
d_call: NA
v_call: TRBV21-1
clone_size: NA
cdr3_aa: CASTVGEIVTDTQYF
cdr3_nt: TGTGCCTCCACCGTCGGGGAAATAGTCACAGATACGCAGTATTTT

j_call: TRBJ2-3
d_call: TRBD2
v_call: TRBV7-3
clone_size: NA
cdr3_aa: CASSPQGAGGTQYF
cdr3_nt: TGTGCCAGCAGCCCCCAAGGGGCGGGAGGAACGCAGTATTTT

j_call: TRBJ2-1
d_call: TRBD2
v_call: TRBV4-3
clone_size: NA
cdr3_aa: CASSQVPPGLAGGAGNEQFF
cdr3_nt: TGCGCCAGCAGCCAAGTTCCCCCGGGACTAGCGGGAGGTGCAGGAAATGAGCAGTTCTTC

j_call: TRBJ2-7
d_call: TRBD1
v_call: TRBV7-9
clone_size: once
cdr3_aa: CASSSRDRPRGEQYF
cdr3_nt: TGTGCCAGCAGCTCCCGGGACAGGCCAAGGGGGGAGCAGTACTTC

j_call: TRBJ1-2
d_call: NA
v_call: TRBV19
clone_size: NA
cdr3_aa: CASSIGVNYGYTF
cdr3_nt: TGTGCCAGTAGTATCGGGGTTAACTATGGCTACACCTTC

j_call: TRBJ2-7
d_call: TRBD2
v_call: TRBV6-6
clone_size: NA
cdr3_aa: CASSFGTSGAYEQYF
cdr3_nt: TGTGCCAGCAGTTTCGGGACTAGCGGGGCCTACGAGCAGTACTTC

j_call: TRBJ2-1
d_call: TRBD2
v_call: TRBV4-3
clone_size: once
cdr3_aa: CASSQSTWTSGYNEQFF
cdr3_nt: TGCGCCAGCAGCCAATCTACCTGGACTAGCGGATACAATGAGCAGTTCTTC

j_call: TRBJ1-1
d_call: NA
v_call: TRBV29-1
clone_size: NA
cdr3_aa: CSVVARLMNTEAFF
cdr3_nt: TGCAGCGTTGTGGCACGCCTGATGAACACTGAAGCTTTCTTT

j_call: TRBJ2-3
d_call: TRBD2
v_call: TRBV7-3
clone_size: NA
cdr3_aa: CASSLDPAGADTQYF
cdr3_nt: TGTGCCAGCAGCTTAGATCCAGCGGGGGCGGATACGCAGTATTTT

j_call: TRBJ1-5
d_call: TRBD1
v_call: TRBV6-1
clone_size: NA
cdr3_aa: CASVVQGASQPQHF
cdr3_nt: TGTGCCAGCGTGGTGCAGGGGGCCTCTCAGCCCCAGCATTTT

j_call: TRBJ2-3
d_call: TRBD2
v_call: TRBV25-1
clone_size: NA
cdr3_aa: CASSRGGFSTDTQYF
cdr3_nt: TGTGCCAGCAGTCGGGGGGGATTTAGCACAGATACGCAGTATTTT

j_call: TRBJ1-1
d_call: TRBD1
v_call: TRBV9
clone_size: NA
cdr3_aa: CASSVHRQGPAEAFF
cdr3_nt: TGTGCCAGCAGCGTACATCGACAGGGCCCTGCTGAAGCTTTCTTT

j_call: TRBJ2-7
d_call: TRBD2
v_call: TRBV5-1
clone_size: NA
cdr3_aa: CASSLGREGEQYF
cdr3_nt: TGCGCCAGCAGCTTGGGGAGGGAGGGCGAGCAGTACTTC

j_call: TRBJ2-1
d_call: TRBD1
v_call: TRBV6-5
clone_size: NA
cdr3_aa: CASRHRDRGGNEQFF
cdr3_nt: TGTGCCAGCAGACACCGGGACAGGGGGGGGAATGAGCAGTTCTTC

j_call: TRBJ2-7
d_call: TRBD2
v_call: TRBV4-3
clone_size: NA
cdr3_aa: CASSQTAGGSYEQYF
cdr3_nt: TGCGCCAGCAGCCAAACCGCGGGAGGGAGTTACGAGCAGTACTTC

j_call: TRBJ2-5
d_call: NA
v_call: TRBV7-9
clone_size: NA
cdr3_aa: CASSSTVYQETQYF
cdr3_nt: TGTGCCAGCAGCTCCACAGTGTACCAAGAGACCCAGTACTTC

j_call: TRBJ2-5
d_call: NA
v_call: TRBV2
clone_size: NA
cdr3_aa: CASNRRTSETQYF
cdr3_nt: TGTGCCAGCAACAGACGAACTTCAGAGACCCAGTACTTC

j_call: TRBJ2-5
d_call: NA
v_call: TRBV5-1
clone_size: NA
cdr3_aa: CASYPQSGSTSSFGTQYF
cdr3_nt: TGCGCCAGCTACCCTCAAAGCGGGTCAACCTCATCCTTCGGGACCCAGTACTTC

j_call: TRBJ2-3
d_call: NA
v_call: TRBV11-2
clone_size: few
cdr3_aa: CASSPSVRGMDTQYF
cdr3_nt: TGTGCCAGCAGCCCCTCCGTTAGGGGGATGGATACGCAGTATTTT

j_call: TRBJ1-2
d_call: NA
v_call: TRBV2
clone_size: NA
cdr3_aa: CASSLGSYGYTF
cdr3_nt: TGTGCCAGCAGCCTCGGGAGTTATGGCTACACCTTC

j_call: TRBJ1-2
d_call: NA
v_call: TRBV7-2
clone_size: few
cdr3_aa: CASNPWAYGYTF
cdr3_nt: TGTGCCAGCAACCCCTGGGCATATGGCTACACCTTC

j_call: TRBJ1-6
d_call: NA
v_call: TRBV4-2
clone_size: NA
cdr3_aa: CASSQADRFDSPLHF
cdr3_nt: TGTGCCAGCAGCCAAGCGGACAGATTTGACTCACCCCTCCACTTT

j_call: TRBJ2-3
d_call: TRBD1
v_call: TRBV5-1
clone_size: NA
cdr3_aa: CASSTGQALSTDTQYF
cdr3_nt: TGCGCCAGCAGCACGGGACAGGCGCTTAGCACAGATACGCAGTATTTT

j_call: TRBJ2-5
d_call: NA
v_call: TRBV27
clone_size: once
cdr3_aa: CASTRRGGQETQYF
cdr3_nt: TGTGCCAGCACTAGGAGGGGAGGTCAAGAGACCCAGTACTTC

j_call: TRBJ1-2
d_call: TRBD1
v_call: TRBV5-1
clone_size: NA
cdr3_aa: CASSEGQGGYTF
cdr3_nt: TGCGCCAGCAGCGAAGGACAGGGTGGCTACACCTTC

j_call: TRBJ1-4
d_call: NA
v_call: TRBV15
clone_size: NA
cdr3_aa: CATSYNNEKLFF
cdr3_nt: TGTGCCACCAGCTATAATAATGAAAAACTGTTTTTT

j_call: TRBJ1-4
d_call: NA
v_call: TRBV30
clone_size: NA
cdr3_aa: CAWSIGSTNEKLFF
cdr3_nt: TGTGCCTGGAGTATCGGTTCAACTAATGAAAAACTGTTTTTT

j_call: TRBJ2-1
d_call: NA
v_call: TRBV27
clone_size: NA
cdr3_aa: CASSFLGIGGIDYNEQFF
cdr3_nt: TGTGCCAGCAGTTTTCTCGGGATTGGCGGGATAGACTACAATGAGCAGTTCTTC

j_call: TRBJ2-1
d_call: TRBD2
v_call: TRBV7-2
clone_size: NA
cdr3_aa: CASKELAGGYNEQFF
cdr3_nt: TGTGCCAGCAAAGAACTAGCGGGAGGCTACAATGAGCAGTTCTTC

j_call: TRBJ2-2
d_call: TRBD2
v_call: TRBV28
clone_size: NA
cdr3_aa: CASSTRTSGSVGTGELFF
cdr3_nt: TGTGCCAGCAGTACGCGGACTAGCGGGAGTGTGGGCACCGGGGAGCTGTTTTTT

j_call: TRBJ1-1
d_call: TRBD1
v_call: TRBV30
clone_size: NA
cdr3_aa: CAWSQGALFPEAFF
cdr3_nt: TGTGCCTGGAGTCAGGGGGCGCTCTTCCCTGAAGCTTTCTTT

j_call: TRBJ2-5
d_call: NA
v_call: TRBV4-1
clone_size: NA
cdr3_aa: CASSIGSLRQETQYF
cdr3_nt: TGCGCCAGCAGCATCGGGTCCTTGCGGCAAGAGACCCAGTACTTC

j_call: TRBJ2-5
d_call: NA
v_call: TRBV25-1
clone_size: NA
cdr3_aa: CASSESTLGGVYAETQYF
cdr3_nt: TGTGCCAGCAGTGAAAGCACTCTCGGGGGAGTTTATGCAGAGACCCAGTACTTC

j_call: TRBJ2-3
d_call: TRBD2
v_call: TRBV27
clone_size: NA
cdr3_aa: CASAVGPSGGGTDTQYF
cdr3_nt: TGTGCCAGCGCCGTGGGTCCGAGCGGGGGTGGCACAGATACGCAGTATTTT

j_call: TRBJ2-1
d_call: NA
v_call: TRBV4-1
clone_size: few
cdr3_aa: CASSQDPRGHSYNEQFF
cdr3_nt: TGCGCCAGCAGCCAAGACCCCAGGGGCCATTCCTACAATGAGCAGTTCTTC

j_call: TRBJ2-1
d_call: TRBD1
v_call: TRBV4-2
clone_size: NA
cdr3_aa: CASGSDRDDSYNEQFF
cdr3_nt: TGTGCCAGCGGCTCGGACAGGGATGACTCCTACAATGAGCAGTTCTTC

j_call: TRBJ2-3
d_call: NA
v_call: TRBV7-9
clone_size: few
cdr3_aa: CASSPFLDTQYF
cdr3_nt: TGTGCCAGCAGCCCCTTTTTAGATACGCAGTATTTT